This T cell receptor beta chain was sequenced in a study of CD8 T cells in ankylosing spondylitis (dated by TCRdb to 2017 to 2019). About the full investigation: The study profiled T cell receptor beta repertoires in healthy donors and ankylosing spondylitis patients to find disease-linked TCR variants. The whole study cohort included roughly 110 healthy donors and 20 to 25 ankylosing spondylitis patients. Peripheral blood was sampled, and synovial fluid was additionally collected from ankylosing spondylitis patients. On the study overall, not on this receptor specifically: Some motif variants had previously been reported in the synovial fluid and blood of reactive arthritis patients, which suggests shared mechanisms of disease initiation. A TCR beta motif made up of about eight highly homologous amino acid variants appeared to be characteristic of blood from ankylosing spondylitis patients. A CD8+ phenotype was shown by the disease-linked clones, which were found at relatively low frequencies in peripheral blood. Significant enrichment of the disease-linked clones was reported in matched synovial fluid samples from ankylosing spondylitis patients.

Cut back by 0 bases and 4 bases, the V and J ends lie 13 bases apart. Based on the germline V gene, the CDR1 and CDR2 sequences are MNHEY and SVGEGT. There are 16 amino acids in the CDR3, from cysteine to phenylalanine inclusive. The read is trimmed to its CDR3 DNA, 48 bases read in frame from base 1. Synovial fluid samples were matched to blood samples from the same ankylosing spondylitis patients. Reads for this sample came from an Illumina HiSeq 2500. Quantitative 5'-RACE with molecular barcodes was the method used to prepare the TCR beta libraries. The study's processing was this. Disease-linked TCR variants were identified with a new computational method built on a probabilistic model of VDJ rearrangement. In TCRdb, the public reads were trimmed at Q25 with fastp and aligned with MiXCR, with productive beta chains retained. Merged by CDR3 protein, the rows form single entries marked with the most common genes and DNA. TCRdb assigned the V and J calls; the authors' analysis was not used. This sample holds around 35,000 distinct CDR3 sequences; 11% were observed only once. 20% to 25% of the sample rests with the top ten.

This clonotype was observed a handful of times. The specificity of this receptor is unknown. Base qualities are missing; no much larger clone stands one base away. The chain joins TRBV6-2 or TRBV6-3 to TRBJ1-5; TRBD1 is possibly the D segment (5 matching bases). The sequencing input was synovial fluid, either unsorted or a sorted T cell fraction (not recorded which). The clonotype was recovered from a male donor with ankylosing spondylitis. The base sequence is TGTGCCAGCAGTTACTCGAAAGGGGAACCTAATCAGCCCCAGCATTTT. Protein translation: CASSYSKGEPNQPQHF.